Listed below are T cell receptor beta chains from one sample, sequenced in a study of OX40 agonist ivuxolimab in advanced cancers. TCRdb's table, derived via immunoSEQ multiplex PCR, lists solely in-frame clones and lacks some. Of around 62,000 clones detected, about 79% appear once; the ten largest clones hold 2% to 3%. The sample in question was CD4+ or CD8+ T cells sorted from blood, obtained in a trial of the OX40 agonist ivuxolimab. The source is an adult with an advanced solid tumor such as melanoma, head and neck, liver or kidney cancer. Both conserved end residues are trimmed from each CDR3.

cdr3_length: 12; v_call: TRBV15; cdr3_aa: ATIEGPRNEKLF
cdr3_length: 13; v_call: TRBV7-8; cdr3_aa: ASSWTGQGNTEAF
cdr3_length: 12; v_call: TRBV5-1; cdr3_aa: ASSQGQSVTEAF
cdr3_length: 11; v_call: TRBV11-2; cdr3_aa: ASSSQGLGIQY
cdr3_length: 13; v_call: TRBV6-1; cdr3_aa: ASSEVQPGQGADT
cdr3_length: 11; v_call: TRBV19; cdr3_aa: ASSSRTLEKLF
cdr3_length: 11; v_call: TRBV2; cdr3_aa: ASKVAGRNIQY
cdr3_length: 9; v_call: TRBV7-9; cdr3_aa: ASSLVGTQY
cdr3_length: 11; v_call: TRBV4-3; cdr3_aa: ASSQVLNQPQH
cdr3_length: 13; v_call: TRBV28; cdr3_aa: ASSFGQGRRETQY
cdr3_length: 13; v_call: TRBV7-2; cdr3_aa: ASSLDRGPRYEQY